The T cell receptor (beta chain) described here comes from a study of T cells expressing NK-cell markers. Overall study context: The authors derived TCR beta repertoires from sorted CD3+CD56+NKG2C+, CD3+CD56+NKG2C- and CD3+CD56-NKG2C+ T cells. In the group of eight sequenced donors, seven were HCMV-seropositive and one was seronegative.

For this clonotype: Its antigen is unidentified.

Study results and limitations: Questions lingered over whether expanded NKG2C+ T cell clones were HCMV-specific. Top CD8+ clonotypes included the dominant CD3+CD56+NKG2C+ clonotypes in 5 to 7 donors.

Each CDR3 protein gets one entry in TCRdb, which reprocessed the 5' RACE reads and gives no DNA. The sample's table shows 550,000 to 600,000 distinct CDR3 sequences. This clonotype was sampled from a man in his late teens or twenties in good health. The sequencing sample was made of blood T cells: a sorted CD56 or NKG2C T cell subset, CD4+ or CD8+ T cells, or bulk PBMC T cells (not recorded which).

The CDR3 is CARTSAGNTGELFF. V and J are TRBV30 and TRBJ2-2. Germline V gene data show CDR1 as GTSNPN and CDR2 as SVGIG (reference sequence). This CDR3 has 14 residues.